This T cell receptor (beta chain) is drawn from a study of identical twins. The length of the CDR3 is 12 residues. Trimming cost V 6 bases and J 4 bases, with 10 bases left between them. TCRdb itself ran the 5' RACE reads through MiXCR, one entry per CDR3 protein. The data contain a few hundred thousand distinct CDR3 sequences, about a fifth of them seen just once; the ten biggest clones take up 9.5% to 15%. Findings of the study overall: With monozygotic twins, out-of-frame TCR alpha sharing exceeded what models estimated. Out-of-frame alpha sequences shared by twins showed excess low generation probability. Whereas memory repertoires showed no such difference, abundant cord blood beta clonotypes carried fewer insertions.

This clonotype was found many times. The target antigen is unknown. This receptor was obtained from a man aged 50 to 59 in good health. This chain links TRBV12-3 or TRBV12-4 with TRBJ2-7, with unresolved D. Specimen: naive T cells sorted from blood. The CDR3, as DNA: TGTGCCAGCAGCCCTGTGAGTTACGAGCAGTACTTC. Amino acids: CASSPVSYEQYF.